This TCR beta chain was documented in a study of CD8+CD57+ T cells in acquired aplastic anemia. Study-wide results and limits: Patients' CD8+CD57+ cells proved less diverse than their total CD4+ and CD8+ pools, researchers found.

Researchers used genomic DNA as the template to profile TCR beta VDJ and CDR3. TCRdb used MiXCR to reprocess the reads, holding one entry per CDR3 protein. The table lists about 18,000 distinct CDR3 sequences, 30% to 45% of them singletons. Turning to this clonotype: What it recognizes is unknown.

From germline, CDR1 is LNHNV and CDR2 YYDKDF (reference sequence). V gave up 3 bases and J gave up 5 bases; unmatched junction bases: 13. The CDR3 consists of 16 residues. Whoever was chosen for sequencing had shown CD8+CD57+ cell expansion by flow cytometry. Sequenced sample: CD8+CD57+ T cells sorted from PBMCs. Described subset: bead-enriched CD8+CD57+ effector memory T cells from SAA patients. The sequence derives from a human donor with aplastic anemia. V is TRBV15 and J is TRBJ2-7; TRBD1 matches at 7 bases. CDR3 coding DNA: TGTGCCACCAGCAGCCAGGCCGGGACAGTGAACAACGAGCAGTACTTC. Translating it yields CATSSQAGTVNNEQYF. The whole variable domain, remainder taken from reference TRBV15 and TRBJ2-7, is DAMVIQNPRYQVTQFGKPVTLSCSQTLNHNVMYWYQQKSSQAPKLLFHYYDKDFNNEADTPDNFQSRRPNTSFCFLDIRSPGLGDTAMYLCATSSQAGTVNNEQYFGPGTRLTVT.